These T cell receptor beta chains were read from a single sample in a study of T cell responses to AZD1222 COVID-19 vaccine. Assay: immunoSEQ multiplex PCR; the TCRdb copy retains only in-frame clones and omits some. The data contain some 150,000 clones, about 91% of them singletons. The sequenced sample was peripheral blood, obtained on day 0 of AZD1222 vaccination. These receptors were collected from an adult in good health. Both conserved end residues are part of each CDR3.

v_gene: TRBV12-3/TRBV12-4; j_gene: TRBJ2-7; CDR3aa: CASSLARYEQYF
v_gene: TRBV18; j_gene: TRBJ1-5; CDR3aa: CASSPPGTGLQPQHF
v_gene: TRBV5-1; j_gene: TRBJ2-2; CDR3aa: CASSWIGPGELFF
v_gene: TRBV7-6; j_gene: TRBJ2-6; CDR3aa: CASSPMTSGANVLTF
v_gene: TRBV6-5; j_gene: TRBJ1-2; CDR3aa: CASSYRLPDGGYTF
v_gene: TRBV4-1; j_gene: TRBJ2-6; CDR3aa: CASILEEWQKKSSGANVLTF
v_gene: TRBV15; j_gene: TRBJ1-1; CDR3aa: CATSRAGKGVSNTEAFF
v_gene: TRBV7-9; j_gene: TRBJ2-1; CDR3aa: CASTSGTSEYNEQFF
v_gene: TRBV7-2; j_gene: TRBJ1-5; CDR3aa: CASSWGSNQPQHF
v_gene: TRBV27; j_gene: TRBJ2-1; CDR3aa: CASSTTGTYEQFF
v_gene: TRBV6-5; j_gene: TRBJ1-2; CDR3aa: CASSSGPGGYTF
v_gene: TRBV7-3; j_gene: TRBJ2-2; CDR3aa: CASSPRYTGELFF
v_gene: TRBV19; j_gene: TRBJ2-7; CDR3aa: CASSIEPGSSYEQYF
v_gene: TRBV9; j_gene: TRBJ2-3; CDR3aa: CASSVVAGGADTQYF
v_gene: TRBV9; j_gene: TRBJ2-1; CDR3aa: CASSVSPVGNNEQFF
v_gene: TRBV15; j_gene: TRBJ2-5; CDR3aa: CATSRVGSVQETQYF
v_gene: TRBV18; j_gene: TRBJ1-5; CDR3aa: CASSPTPGQASQPQHF
v_gene: TRBV21-1; j_gene: TRBJ1-2; CDR3aa: CASSKEPGNYGYTF
v_gene: TRBV28; j_gene: TRBJ1-1; CDR3aa: CASRGAGTVSAFF
v_gene: TRBV24-1; j_gene: TRBJ1-5; CDR3aa: CATSDEGAPQPQHF
v_gene: TRBV18; j_gene: TRBJ2-3; CDR3aa: CASSPGQGGSADTQYF
v_gene: TRBV6-5; j_gene: TRBJ1-1; CDR3aa: CASSPERVNTEAFF
v_gene: TRBV11-2; j_gene: TRBJ2-3; CDR3aa: CASSLAGGGLNTDTQYF
v_gene: TRBV7-9; j_gene: TRBJ1-1; CDR3aa: CASSLVFGGAEAFF
v_gene: TRBV5-6; j_gene: TRBJ1-5; CDR3aa: CASSLGRGLNQPQHF
v_gene: TRBV6-5; j_gene: TRBJ1-5; CDR3aa: CASSRTGDKAQPQHF
v_gene: TRBV29-1; j_gene: TRBJ2-7; CDR3aa: CSVIRTGIHEQYF
v_gene: TRBV5-4; j_gene: TRBJ2-1; CDR3aa: CASSLGGWLNEQFF